Presented here are 17 T cell receptor beta chains from one specimen sequenced in a study of human thymus T cells. In corrective heart surgery, resections were taken, and these provided the thymus tissue. The repertoire was sequenced with immunoSEQ multiplex PCR; TCRdb's copy has only in-frame clones and lacks some. The sample yields about 78,000 clones, 96% seen once. The sample comprised thymus tissue. These receptors were taken from a boy less than two years old with a congenital heart defect but otherwise immunologically healthy.

V gene TRBV5-1 combines with J gene TRBJ1-2, with 8 bases identical to TRBD1. After removal of 4 bases from V and 0 bases from J, the junction contained 8 bases not matched to a gene. The CDR3 loop spans 16 amino acids. CDR1 is SGHRS, CDR2 YFSETQ, per germline. The CDR3 coding sequence is TGCGCCAGCAGCCGCCCGACAGGGGTGGCTAACTATGGCTACACCTTC. Translation: CASSRPTGVANYGYTF. Variable domain in full (rest from reference TRBV5-1 and TRBJ1-2): KAGVTQTPRYLIKTRGQQVTLSCSPISGHRSVSWYQQTPGQGLQFLFEYFSETQRNKGNFPGRFSGRQFSNSRSEMNVSTLELGDSALYLCASSRPTGVANYGYTFGSGTRLTVV.

V gene TRBV6-6 combines with J gene TRBJ2-7; D perhaps matches TRBD2 (6 bases). Germline CDR1 and CDR2: MNHNY and SVGAGI (reference sequence). The CDR3 has 15 amino acids. Trimming removed 0 bases at V and 2 bases at J, with 11 bases between. CDR3 amino acids: CASSYSGEVAYEQYF. The CDR3 DNA sequence: TGTGCCAGCAGTTACTCGGGGGAGGTCGCCTACGAGCAGTACTTC.

This chain connects TRBV19 to TRBJ2-2; 7 positions agree with TRBD1. The CDR3 covers 17 residues. The germline gives CDR1 LNHDA, CDR2 SQIVND (reference sequence). V lost 5 bases and J lost 3; bases outside the gene matches: 12. The chain's CDR3 is CASSQPGDRPDTGELFF. The CDR3 DNA sequence: TGTGCCAGTAGTCAGCCCGGGGACAGACCAGACACCGGGGAGCTGTTTTTT.

The chain has TRBV10-1 and TRBJ2-7, with D uncertain. Per germline, CDR1 WNHNN and CDR2 SYGVQD (reference sequence). V lost 3 bases and J lost 2, with 14 bases in between. This CDR3 comprises 15 residues. The CDR3 region has the DNA TGCGCCAGCAGTGATTTGGACCCAAATCCCTACGAGCAGTACTTC. Protein sequence: CASSDLDPNPYEQYF.

This chain joins TRBV7-2 and TRBJ1-2; tentative D call: TRBD1 (6 bases). The CDR3 sequence is 14 residues long. Germline CDR1 and CDR2: SGHTA and FQGNSA. V was shortened by 1 base and J by 6 bases, with 12 bases between the two germline ends. CDR3 in DNA: TGTGCCAGCAGCTTAGATCCCTACAGGGATGGCTACACCTTC. As protein: CASSLDPYRDGYTF.

Note on this clone: One junction end disagrees with the germline gene, perhaps due to a read error. CDR3 nucleotide sequence: TGTGTCAGCAGCTTAGTAGCGGGAGGAGGGGATACGCAGTATTTT. This translates into CVSSLVAGGGDTQYF. This rearrangement joins TRBV7-2 to TRBJ2-3; 10 bases match TRBD2. Germline CDR1 and CDR2: SGHTA and FQGNSA. This CDR3 has 15 residues.

This chain uses TRBV5-4 with TRBJ1-1; D remains ambiguous. Germline V lookup: CDR1 SGHNT, CDR2 YYREEE (reference sequence). The CDR3 is 14 residues long. Deletions cut 6 bases from V and 1 base from J, with 13 bases between. The CDR3 is CASTLKSQNTEAFF. As DNA, the CDR3 is TGTGCCAGCACCCTGAAGTCCCAGAACACTGAAGCTTTCTTT. Drawing the rest from reference TRBV5-4 and TRBJ1-1, the complete variable domain is ETGVTQSPTHLIKTRGQQVTLRCSSQSGHNTVSWYQQALGQGPQFIFQYYREEENGRGNFPPRFSGLQFPNYSSELNVNALELDDSALYLCASTLKSQNTEAFFGQGTRLTVV.

The rearrangement uses TRBV9 and TRBJ2-5, with D perhaps matching TRBD2 (6 bases). CDR3 size: 14 residues. Deletions cut 3 bases from V and 2 bases from J, with 11 bases between. CDR1 and CDR2 from the germline V gene are SGDLS and YYNGEE. The CDR3 nucleotides read TGTGCCAGCAGCGCCGGGCTAGCGCAAGAGACCCAGTACTTC. Protein product: CASSAGLAQETQYF.

V and J are TRBV6-4 and TRBJ2-2; 8 bases line up with TRBD1. The ends lost 6 bases at V and 1 base at J; junction bases unmatched: 16. CDR3 size: 19 residues. Germline V lookup: CDR1 MRHNA, CDR2 SNTAGT. CDR3 nucleotides: TGTGCCAGCAGACTAGCACACTACTCCGACAGGGGGAACACCGGGGAGCTGTTTTTT. Protein: CASRLAHYSDRGNTGELFF.

The J gene is TRBJ1-5, the V gene TRBV12-5; D call uncertain. Trimming cost V 5 bases and J 9 bases, with 11 bases left between them. Germline values: CDR1 LGHNT, CDR2 FRNRAP. The CDR3 covers 12 residues. The CDR3 bases are TGTGCTAGTGGTCATTCTTTGGGGCCCCAGCATTTT. Its protein product is CASGHSLGPQHF.

The chain carries TRBV5-1 and TRBJ2-7; D gene uncertain. The CDR3 consists of 14 residues. Germline V gene data show CDR1 as SGHRS and CDR2 as YFSETQ. V was pared by 1 base and J by 5 bases, with 13 bases between. Here the CDR3 DNA reads TGCGCCAGCAGCTTGAAGGGCAGGCACAACGAGCAGTACTTC. It specifies CASSLKGRHNEQYF.

This chain uses TRBV27 with TRBJ2-7, with 11 bases identical to TRBD2. V lost 5 bases to trimming and J lost 2 bases; unmatched junction nucleotides: 20. Germline lookup yields CDR1 MNHEY and CDR2 SMNVEV (reference sequence). The CDR3 spans 20 residues. CDR3 amino acids: CASSRERWETSGTMAYEQYF. As DNA, the CDR3 is TGTGCCAGCAGTCGAGAACGCTGGGAGACTAGCGGGACAATGGCCTACGAGCAGTACTTC.

The chain recombines TRBV5-1 with TRBJ2-2; perhaps TRBD2 as D (6 bases). This CDR3 is 17 amino acids long. Germline CDR1 reads SGHRS; CDR2 reads YFSETQ. V shed 3 bases and J shed 5 bases, with 20 bases lying between them. The CDR3 DNA is TGCGCCAGCAGCTATGAGACCGGGCCTCGGGGGACCGGGGAGCTGTTTTTT. It yields the protein CASSYETGPRGTGELFF.

This chain links TRBV27 with TRBJ1-2; 8 nucleotides line up with TRBD1. The germline V gene has CDR1 MNHEY and CDR2 SMNVEV (reference sequence). Trimming removed 6 bases from V and 2 bases from J; junction bases left unmatched: 8. The length of the CDR3 is 15 residues. DNA for the CDR3: TGTGCCAGCAGCTCTGACAGGGACAGGAACTATGGCTACACCTTC. It yields the protein CASSSDRDRNYGYTF.

The V and J genes are TRBV15 and TRBJ1-2; 8 bases match TRBD1. After removal of 5 bases from V and 6 bases from J, the junction contained 8 bases not matched to a gene. Germline assignment: CDR1 LNHNV and CDR2 YYDKDF (reference sequence). The CDR3 runs to 14 residues. The CDR3 nucleotides read TGTGCCACCAGCGTTCAGGACAGGGTCGATGGCTACACCTTC. It encodes CATSVQDRVDGYTF.

V and J are TRBV6-1 and TRBJ2-3; no reliable D call. The V end was cut by 0 bases, the J end by 0 bases, with 7 bases between. This CDR3 comprises 15 residues. Germline V CDR1 and CDR2: MNHNS, SASEGT. CDR3 DNA: TGTGCCAGCAGTGAAGCGGGCCTTAGCACAGATACGCAGTATTTT. This encodes CASSEAGLSTDTQYF.

This sequence joins TRBV6-1 and TRBJ2-7, with 8 bases fitting TRBD1. The CDR3 loop spans 13 amino acids. The V gene's germline CDR1 is MNHNS and CDR2 SASEGT. After removal of 6 bases from V and 11 bases from J, the junction contained 12 bases not matched to a gene. Here the CDR3 DNA reads TGTGCCAGCAGACCGAGGGACAGGATTATTGAGTACTTC. Its translation: CASRPRDRIIEYF.